Following are 21 T cell receptor beta chains from one sample sequenced in a study of regulatory T cells in long-lasting Graves disease. Time point defined: persistent/refractory GD, antithyroid drugs over 5 years with positive TRAb. PBMCs provided the RNA from which the TCR library was made. Arm-PCR of CDR3 regions and iRepertoire HTBI primers were the basis on which TCR beta libraries were built. TCRdb redid the calling of the multiplex PCR reads with MiXCR, one entry per CDR3 protein. Of 310,000 or so distinct CDR3 sequences in the sample, around a fifth were seen once. Sequenced material: peripheral blood mononuclear cells (PBMCs), taken when the disease was refractory, from a patient treated with antithyroid drugs. Receptor source: a female donor with Graves disease.

The table lists this clonotype with many counts. The chain is built from TRBV12-3 or TRBV12-4 and TRBJ1-5; D is ambiguous. Trimming removed 3 bases at V and 0 bases at J, with 9 bases between. The CDR3 covers 15 residues. The CDR3 DNA is TGTGCCAGCAGTTTGGCCGTTTATAGCAATCAGCCCCAGCATTTT. The encoded protein is CASSLAVYSNQPQHF.

The chain links TRBV5-6 to TRBJ2-5; TRBD2 is a possible D gene (5 bases). V was pared by 1 base and J by 2 bases, with 6 bases between. The CDR3 totals 13 residues. Germline CDR1 is SGHDT and CDR2 is YYEEEE. CDR3 DNA: TGTGCCAGCAGCTTGCGGGATCAAGAGACCCAGTACTTC. Translating it yields CASSLRDQETQYF.

The chain links TRBV6-1 to TRBJ1-2; D is unclear. Per germline, CDR1 MNHNS and CDR2 SASEGT. The CDR3 covers 15 residues. Deletions cut 5 bases from V and 4 bases from J, with 17 bases between. The CDR3 is CASSPEVVGSYGYTF. For the CDR3, the DNA is TGTGCCAGCAGTCCAGAGGTGGTCGGTTCCTATGGCTACACCTTC.

This clonotype was detected ten times or more. The genes are TRBV29-1 and TRBJ2-5, with D maybe TRBD2 (6 bases). This CDR3 has 12 amino acids. Germline values: CDR1 SQVTM, CDR2 ANQGSEA. Between the trimmed V and J ends, which lost 1 base and 5 bases, there was a span of 8 bases. Written as DNA, the CDR3 is TGCAGCGTTGAAGTTGGGAGGGAGACCCAGTACTTC. Its protein product is CSVEVGRETQYF.

On this clonotype itself: Sequence at one end of the junction differs from germline and may be a read error. This rearrangement joins TRBV10-3 to TRBJ2-5, with 9 nucleotides matching TRBD2. Germline V gene lookup returns CDR1 ENHRY and CDR2 SYGVKD. The CDR3 totals 15 residues. The CDR3 protein is CAISERLAGRETQCF. Written as DNA, the CDR3 is TGTGCCATCAGTGAGCGGCTAGCGGGAAGAGAGACCCAGTGCTTC.

This clonotype was seen a few times. This chain joins TRBV4-1 and TRBJ1-1; D perhaps matches TRBD1 (5 bases). The CDR3 has 15 amino acids. Trimming removed 3 bases at V and 5 bases at J, with 16 bases between. The germline CDR1 and CDR2 sequences are MGHRA and YSYEKL. CDR3 in amino acids: CASSHGEQVGTEAFF. DNA for the CDR3: TGCGCCAGCAGCCATGGAGAACAGGTCGGTACTGAAGCTTTCTTT.

The V call is TRBV11-2, the J call TRBJ2-7, with 9 bases aligning to TRBD1. Germline CDR1 reads SGHAT; CDR2 reads FQNNGV. CDR3 length: 14 residues. Trimming cost V 4 bases and J 3 bases; bases outside gene matches: 4. The CDR3 sequence: CASSSGTGIYEQYF. DNA for the CDR3: TGTGCCAGCAGCTCCGGGACAGGGATCTACGAGCAGTACTTC.

The chain recombines TRBV24-1 with TRBJ2-1, with 11 nucleotides matching TRBD1. Per germline, CDR1 KGHDR and CDR2 SFDVKD. V was clipped by 5 bases and J by 10 bases; unmatched bases: 9. This CDR3 has 15 residues. The CDR3 nucleotides are TGTGCCACCAGTGGGGACAGGGGGGTAGGAGAAGAGCAGTTCTTC. This encodes CATSGDRGVGEEQFF.

This clonotype was detected ten times or more. V and J are TRBV6-2 or TRBV6-3 and TRBJ1-1, with TRBD1 matching 7 bases. CDR3 length equals 17 residues. V lost 0 bases and J lost 6; bases outside the gene matches: 13. The germline V gene has CDR1 MNHEY and CDR2 SVGEGT. CDR3 protein: CASSYSRDSFGGAEAFF. DNA of the CDR3: TGTGCCAGCAGTTACTCGAGGGACAGCTTTGGGGGTGCTGAAGCTTTCTTT.

J is TRBJ2-3 and V is TRBV30; TRBD2 aligns across 9 bases. The ends lost 7 bases at V and 1 base at J; junction bases unmatched: 9. The CDR3 has 15 amino acids. Germline CDR1 is GTSNPN and CDR2 is SVGIG (reference sequence). Here the CDR3 DNA reads TGTGCCTCGGGCTCGACTAGCGGACGCACAGATACGCAGTATTTT. This encodes CASGSTSGRTDTQYF. Drawing the rest from reference TRBV30 and TRBJ2-3, the complete variable domain is SQTIHQWPATLVQPVGSPLSLECTVEGTSNPNLYWYRQAAGRGLQLLFYSVGIGQISSEVPQNLSASRPQDRQFILSSKKLLLSDSGFYLCASGSTSGRTDTQYFGPGTRLTVL.

This chain uses TRBV4-3 with TRBJ1-6; the match to TRBD1 covers 9 bases. The CDR3 has 16 residues. V shed 1 base and J 10 bases; nucleotides not matched to a gene: 8. CDR1 and CDR2 from the germline V gene are LGHNA and YSLEER. The CDR3 DNA follows: TGCGCCAGCAGCCAAGGTCCGGGACAGGGAACCTCACCCCTCCACTTT. It is translated as CASSQGPGQGTSPLHF.

This rearrangement joins TRBV4-1 to TRBJ1-4; possibly TRBD1 for D (5 bases). Trimming stripped 0 bases from V and 7 bases from J, with 12 bases between. The CDR3 spans 15 residues. From germline, CDR1 is MGHRA and CDR2 YSYEKL. CDR3 residues: CASSQDTGGGEKLFF. DNA of the CDR3: TGCGCCAGCAGCCAAGATACGGGGGGAGGTGAAAAACTGTTTTTT.

This clonotype has more than one count but fewer than ten. V usage is TRBV7-8 and J usage is TRBJ1-5; D unresolved. CDR1 is SGHVS and CDR2 is FQNEAQ in the germline V gene. Trimming removed 0 bases from V and 11 bases from J, with 11 bases in between. The CDR3 has 13 residues. The CDR3 nucleotides read TGTGCCAGCAGCTTAGCGCGGATTCCGGCCCAGCATTTT. Protein sequence: CASSLARIPAQHF.

This clonotype has just one count. This likely reflects a read error, since a far larger clone is one base away. J is TRBJ2-5 and V is TRBV11-3; D call uncertain. From germline, CDR1 is SGHNT and CDR2 YENEEA. CDR3 length equals 13 residues. CDR3 nucleotides: TGTGCCACCAGCAGATTAGCAGGAGAGGCCCAGTACTTC. It translates to CATSRLAGEAQYF.

This clonotype was seen at least ten times. The rearrangement joins TRBV28 to TRBJ2-7; D might be TRBD1 or TRBD2, each matching 5 bases. The germline CDR1 and CDR2 sequences are MDHEN and SYDVKM. V was clipped by 5 bases and J by 4 bases, with 12 bases between them. This CDR3 region has 13 residues. The CDR3 reads CASSLGPDYEQYF. The CDR3, as DNA: TGTGCCAGCAGTCTGGGACCGGATTACGAGCAGTACTTC.

This clonotype was counted many times. The chain uses TRBV7-8 and TRBJ1-1; D is perhaps TRBD1 (5 bases). V was trimmed by 5 bases and J by 0 bases, leaving 16 bases between them. Germline lookup yields CDR1 SGHVS and CDR2 FQNEAQ. The CDR3 is 16 amino acids. The CDR3: CASSNFQGEMNTEAFF. The CDR3 nucleotides are TGTGCCAGCAGCAACTTTCAAGGGGAGATGAACACTGAAGCTTTCTTT.

Notes on this clonotype: A read error may explain this, as a much larger clone is one base away. The V and J genes are TRBV28 and TRBJ2-7, with a possible D match to TRBD1 (5 bases). Germline V gene lookup returns CDR1 MDHEN and CDR2 SYDVKM. The germline V and J ends were trimmed by 4 bases and 6 bases, with 13 bases remaining between them. The CDR3 spans 13 residues. CDR3 in amino acids: CASSSSRVSEQYF. The CDR3 DNA reads as TGTGCCAGCAGTTCCAGCAGGGTGTCCGAGCAGTACTTC.

This clonotype was counted many times. V is TRBV30 and J is TRBJ2-7; no definite D call. The CDR3 spans 14 residues. The V end lost 2 bases, the J end lost 6 bases, and 17 bases lay between the germline ends. Germline V CDR1 and CDR2: GTSNPN, SVGIG (reference sequence). The CDR3 DNA sequence: TGTGCCTGGAGTATAGGGTCGAGCTATGTCGAGCAGTACTTC. It is translated as CAWSIGSSYVEQYF. Supplemented by reference TRBV30 and TRBJ2-7, the full variable domain reads SQTIHQWPATLVQPVGSPLSLECTVEGTSNPNLYWYRQAAGRGLQLLFYSVGIGQISSEVPQNLSASRPQDRQFILSSKKLLLSDSGFYLCAWSIGSSYVEQYFGPGTRLTVT.

This clonotype has more than one count but fewer than ten. This sequence joins TRBV30 and TRBJ1-1; no definite D call. The CDR3 length is 15 residues. The V end lost 0 bases, the J end lost 3 bases, and 14 bases lay between the germline ends. The germline V gene has CDR1 GTSNPN and CDR2 SVGIG (reference sequence). This CDR3 is CAWSVGVEYDTEAFF. The CDR3 nucleotides are TGTGCCTGGAGTGTAGGTGTGGAGTACGACACTGAAGCTTTCTTT. Drawing the rest from reference TRBV30 and TRBJ1-1, the complete variable domain is SQTIHQWPATLVQPVGSPLSLECTVEGTSNPNLYWYRQAAGRGLQLLFYSVGIGQISSEVPQNLSASRPQDRQFILSSKKLLLSDSGFYLCAWSVGVEYDTEAFFGQGTRLTVV.

V is TRBV12-3 or TRBV12-4 and J is TRBJ2-7; D call uncertain. V lost 5 bases and J 0 bases, leaving 8 bases between the germline ends. The CDR3 extends over 13 amino acids. The CDR3 DNA follows: TGTGCCAGCAGTACGAGGAGCTCCTACGAGCAGTACTTC. Protein sequence: CASSTRSSYEQYF.

This clonotype has more than one count but fewer than ten. V is TRBV19 and J is TRBJ1-1; D gene uncertain. CDR3 length equals 14 residues. Germline CDR1 is LNHDA and CDR2 is SQIVND (reference sequence). V was trimmed by 3 bases and J by 7 bases, leaving 15 bases between them. CDR3 sequence: CASSIRTDHIEAFF. The CDR3 DNA sequence: TGTGCCAGTAGTATCCGGACGGACCATATTGAAGCTTTCTTT.